There are many counts of the clone carrying this T cell receptor (beta chain). There were TCR beta CDR3 regions amplified from RNA transcripts. The study used the HTBI primer set for a first-round RT-PCR of the TCR CDR3. TCRdb used MiXCR to reprocess the multiplex PCR reads, holding one entry per CDR3 protein. Found here are around 580,000 distinct CDR3 sequences, around 15% of them singletons; the top ten hold around 19%. The data derive from a study of T cells in Graves' hyperthyroidism and ophthalmopathy. Material: blood. This TCR was recovered from a woman between 18 and 29 years old with Graves' hyperthyroidism.

CDR3 residues: CASSLGAFTGNTIYF. The CDR3 DNA reads TGTGCCAGCAGTTTGGGCGCCTTCACTGGAAACACCATATATTTT. This chain links TRBV12-3 or TRBV12-4 with TRBJ1-3; D uncertain. V was trimmed by 3 bases and J by 2 bases, leaving 11 bases between them. This CDR3 contains 15 residues.